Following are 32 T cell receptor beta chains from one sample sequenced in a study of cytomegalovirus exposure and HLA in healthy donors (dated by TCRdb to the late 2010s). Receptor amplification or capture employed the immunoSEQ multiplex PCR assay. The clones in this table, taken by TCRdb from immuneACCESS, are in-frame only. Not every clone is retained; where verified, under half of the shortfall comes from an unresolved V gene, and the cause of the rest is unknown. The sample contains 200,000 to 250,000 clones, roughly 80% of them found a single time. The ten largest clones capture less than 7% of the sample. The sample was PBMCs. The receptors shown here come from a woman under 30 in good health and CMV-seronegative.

The CDR3 bases are TGTGCCAGCAGTCTAGACGCCTCTGGAAACACCATATATTTT. It is translated as CASSLDASGNTIYF. This chain joins TRBV28 and TRBJ1-3; unclear D gene. V lost 5 bases to trimming and J lost 0 bases, with 8 bases between them. CDR1 is MDHEN, CDR2 SYDVKM, per germline. The CDR3 has 14 amino acids.

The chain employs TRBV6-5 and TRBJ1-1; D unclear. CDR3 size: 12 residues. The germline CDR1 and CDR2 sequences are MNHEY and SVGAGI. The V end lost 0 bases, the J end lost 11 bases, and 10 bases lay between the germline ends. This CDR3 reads CASSYSAGTAFF. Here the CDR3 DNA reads TGTGCCAGCAGTTACTCGGCGGGTACGGCTTTCTTT.

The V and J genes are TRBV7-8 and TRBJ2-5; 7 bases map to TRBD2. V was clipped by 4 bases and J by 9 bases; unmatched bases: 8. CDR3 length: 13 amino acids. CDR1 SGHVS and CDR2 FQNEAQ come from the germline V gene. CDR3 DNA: TGTGCCAGCAGCTCGGGTCCTCGGGAGGCCCAGTACTTC. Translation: CASSSGPREAQYF.

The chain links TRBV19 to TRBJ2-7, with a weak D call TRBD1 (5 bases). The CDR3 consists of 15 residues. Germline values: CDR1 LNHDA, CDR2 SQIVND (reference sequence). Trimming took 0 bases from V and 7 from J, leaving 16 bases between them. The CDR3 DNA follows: TGTGCCAGTAGTATAGATCCCGGACACTACGAGGAGCAGTACTTC. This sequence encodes CASSIDPGHYEEQYF.

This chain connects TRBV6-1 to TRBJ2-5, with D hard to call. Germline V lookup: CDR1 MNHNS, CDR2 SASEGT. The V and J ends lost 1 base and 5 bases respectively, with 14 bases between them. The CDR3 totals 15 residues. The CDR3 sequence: CASSEEGGLRETQYF. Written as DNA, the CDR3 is TGTGCCAGCAGTGAAGAGGGCGGTTTGCGGGAGACCCAGTACTTC.

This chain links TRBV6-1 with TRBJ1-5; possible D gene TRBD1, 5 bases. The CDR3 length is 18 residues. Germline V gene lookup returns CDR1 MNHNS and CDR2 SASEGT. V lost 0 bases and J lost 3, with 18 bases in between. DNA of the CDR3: TGTGCCAGCAGTGAAGCTCGGGGTGGACAAACCCTCAATCAGCCCCAGCATTTT. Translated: CASSEARGGQTLNQPQHF.

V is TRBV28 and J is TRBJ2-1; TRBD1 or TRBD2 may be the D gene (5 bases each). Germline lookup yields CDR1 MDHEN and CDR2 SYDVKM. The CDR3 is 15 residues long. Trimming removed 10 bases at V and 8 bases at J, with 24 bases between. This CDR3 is CATEPTGTTIDEQFF. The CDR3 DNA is TGTGCCACCGAACCTACCGGGACGACGATAGATGAGCAGTTCTTC.

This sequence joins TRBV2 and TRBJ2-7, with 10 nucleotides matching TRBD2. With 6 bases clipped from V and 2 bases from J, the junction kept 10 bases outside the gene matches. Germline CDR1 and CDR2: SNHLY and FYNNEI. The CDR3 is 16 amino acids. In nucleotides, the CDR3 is TGTGCCAGCAGCGCCTGGACTAGCGGCGCTACCTACGAGCAGTACTTC. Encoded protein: CASSAWTSGATYEQYF.

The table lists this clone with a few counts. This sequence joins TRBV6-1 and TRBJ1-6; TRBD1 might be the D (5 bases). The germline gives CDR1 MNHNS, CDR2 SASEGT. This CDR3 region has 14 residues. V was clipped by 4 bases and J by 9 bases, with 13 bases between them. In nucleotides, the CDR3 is TGTGCCAGCAGTGGGGGACGAGAGAGTTCACCCCTCCACTTT. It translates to CASSGGRESSPLHF.

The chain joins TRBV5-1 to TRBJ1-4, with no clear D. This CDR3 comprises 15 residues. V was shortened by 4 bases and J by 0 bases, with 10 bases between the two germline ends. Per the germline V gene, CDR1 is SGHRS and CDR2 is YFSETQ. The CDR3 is CASSGTGATNEKLFF. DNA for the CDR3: TGCGCCAGCAGCGGTACTGGAGCAACTAATGAAAAACTGTTTTTT.

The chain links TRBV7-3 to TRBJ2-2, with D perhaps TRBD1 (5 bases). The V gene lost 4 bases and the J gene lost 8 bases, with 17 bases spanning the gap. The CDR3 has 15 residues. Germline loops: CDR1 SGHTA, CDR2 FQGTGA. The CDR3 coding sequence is TGTGCCAGCAGCTCAGACATGCTATCAGGGGGGGAGCTGTTTTTT. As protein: CASSSDMLSGGELFF.

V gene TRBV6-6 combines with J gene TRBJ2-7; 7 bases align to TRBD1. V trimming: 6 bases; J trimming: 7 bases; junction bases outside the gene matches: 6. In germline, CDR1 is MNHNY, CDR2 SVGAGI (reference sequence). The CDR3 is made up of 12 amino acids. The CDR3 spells CASRGTAPEQYF. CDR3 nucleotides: TGTGCCAGCAGAGGGACAGCCCCAGAGCAGTACTTC.

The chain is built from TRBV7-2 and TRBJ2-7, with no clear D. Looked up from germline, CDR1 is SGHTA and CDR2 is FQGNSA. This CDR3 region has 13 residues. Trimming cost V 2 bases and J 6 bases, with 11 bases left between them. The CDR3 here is CASSLNSPSEQYF. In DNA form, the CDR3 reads TGTGCCAGCAGCTTAAACAGCCCCAGCGAGCAGTACTTC.

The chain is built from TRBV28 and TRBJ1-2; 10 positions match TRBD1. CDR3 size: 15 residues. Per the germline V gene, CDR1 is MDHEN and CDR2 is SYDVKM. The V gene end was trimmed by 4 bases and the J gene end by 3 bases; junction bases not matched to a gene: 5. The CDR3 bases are TGTGCCAGCAGTTCCTCCGGGACAGGGGACTATGGCTACACCTTC. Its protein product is CASSSSGTGDYGYTF.

The CDR3 DNA follows: TGTGCCAGCAGCCAATGGGGCGGTAGGGTAGATGAGCAGTTCTTC. It codes for CASSQWGGRVDEQFF. The chain carries TRBV7-9 and TRBJ2-1; possible D gene TRBD1, 5 bases. The germline V and J ends were trimmed by 5 bases and 8 bases, with 19 bases remaining between them. The germline gives CDR1 SEHNR, CDR2 FQNEAQ (reference sequence). The CDR3 length is 15 residues. Full variable domain (remainder filled in from reference TRBV7-9 and TRBJ2-1): DTGVSQNPRHKITKRGQNVTFRCDPISEHNRLYWYRQTLGQGPEFLTYFQNEAQLEKSRLLSDRFSAERPKGSFSTLEIQRTEQGDSAMYLCASSQWGGRVDEQFFGPGTRLTVL.

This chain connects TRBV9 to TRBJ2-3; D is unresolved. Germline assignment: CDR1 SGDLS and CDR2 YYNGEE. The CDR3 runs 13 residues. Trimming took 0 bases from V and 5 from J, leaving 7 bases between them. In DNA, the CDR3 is TGTGCCAGCAGCGTAGTATCAGGAGATACGCAGTATTTT. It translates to CASSVVSGDTQYF.

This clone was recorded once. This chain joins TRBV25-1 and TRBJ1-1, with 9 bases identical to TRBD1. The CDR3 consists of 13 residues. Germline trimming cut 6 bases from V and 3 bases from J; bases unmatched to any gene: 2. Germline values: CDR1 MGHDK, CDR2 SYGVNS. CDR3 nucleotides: TGTGCCAGCAGGGGACAGGGCCACACTGAAGCTTTCTTT. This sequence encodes CASRGQGHTEAFF.

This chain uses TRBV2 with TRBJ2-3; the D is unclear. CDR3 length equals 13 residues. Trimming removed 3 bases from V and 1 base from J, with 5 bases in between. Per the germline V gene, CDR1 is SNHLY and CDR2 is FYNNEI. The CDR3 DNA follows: TGTGCCAGCAGTGAGTTGGGCACAGATACGCAGTATTTT. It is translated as CASSELGTDTQYF.

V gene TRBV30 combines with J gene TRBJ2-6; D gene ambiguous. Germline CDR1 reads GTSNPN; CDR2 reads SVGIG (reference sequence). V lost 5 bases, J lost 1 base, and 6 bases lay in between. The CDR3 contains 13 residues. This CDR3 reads CAWSSSGANVLTF. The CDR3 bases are TGTGCCTGGTCCTCTTCTGGGGCCAACGTCCTGACTTTC.

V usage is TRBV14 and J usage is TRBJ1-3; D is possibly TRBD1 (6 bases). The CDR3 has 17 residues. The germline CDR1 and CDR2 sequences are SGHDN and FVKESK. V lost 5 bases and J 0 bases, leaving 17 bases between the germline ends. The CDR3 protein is CASSYRQGQYSGNTIYF. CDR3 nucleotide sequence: TGTGCCAGCAGCTATCGTCAGGGACAATACTCTGGAAACACCATATATTTT.

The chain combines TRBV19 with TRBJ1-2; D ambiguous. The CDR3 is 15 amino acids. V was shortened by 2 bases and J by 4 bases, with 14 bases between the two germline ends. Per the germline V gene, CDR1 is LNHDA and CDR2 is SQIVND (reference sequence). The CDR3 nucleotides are TGTGCCAGTAGTATAACTGCTGATTACCCCTATGGCTACACCTTC. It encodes CASSITADYPYGYTF.

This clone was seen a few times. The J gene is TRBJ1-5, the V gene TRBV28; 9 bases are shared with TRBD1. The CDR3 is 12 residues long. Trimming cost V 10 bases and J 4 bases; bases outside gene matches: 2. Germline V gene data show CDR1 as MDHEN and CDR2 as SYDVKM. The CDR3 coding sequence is TGTGCCACCGGGACAGGGAATCAGCCCCAGCATTTT. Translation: CATGTGNQPQHF.

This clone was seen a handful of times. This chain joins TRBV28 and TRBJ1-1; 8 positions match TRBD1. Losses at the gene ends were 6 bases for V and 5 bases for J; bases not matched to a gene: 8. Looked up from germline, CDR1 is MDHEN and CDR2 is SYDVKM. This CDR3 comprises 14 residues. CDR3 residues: CASRPTGGRTEAFF. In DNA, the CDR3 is TGTGCCAGCAGACCCACAGGGGGAAGAACTGAAGCTTTCTTT.

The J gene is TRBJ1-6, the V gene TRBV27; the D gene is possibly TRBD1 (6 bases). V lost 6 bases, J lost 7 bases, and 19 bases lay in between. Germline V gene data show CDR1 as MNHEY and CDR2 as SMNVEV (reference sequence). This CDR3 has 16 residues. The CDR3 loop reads CASSPRRTVQNSPLHF. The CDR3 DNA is TGTGCCAGCAGCCCCCGAAGGACAGTCCAAAATTCACCCCTCCACTTT.

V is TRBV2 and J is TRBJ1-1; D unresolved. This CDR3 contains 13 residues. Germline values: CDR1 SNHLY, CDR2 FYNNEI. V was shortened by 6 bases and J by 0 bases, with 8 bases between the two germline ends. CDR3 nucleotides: TGTGCCAGCAGGGGGATGATGAACACTGAAGCTTTCTTT. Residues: CASRGMMNTEAFF.

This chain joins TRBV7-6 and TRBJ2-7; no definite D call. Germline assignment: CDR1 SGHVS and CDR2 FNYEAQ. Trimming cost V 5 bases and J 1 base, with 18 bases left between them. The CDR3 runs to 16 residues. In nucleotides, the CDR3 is TGTGCCAGCAGCCCTGGTCCGGATTGGCGATCCTACGAGCAGTACTTC. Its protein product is CASSPGPDWRSYEQYF.

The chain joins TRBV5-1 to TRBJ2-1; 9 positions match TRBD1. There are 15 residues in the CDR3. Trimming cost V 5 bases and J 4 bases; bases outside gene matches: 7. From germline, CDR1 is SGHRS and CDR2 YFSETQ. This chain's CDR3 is CASSPRTGVYNEQFF. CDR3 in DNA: TGCGCCAGCAGTCCCAGGACAGGGGTTTACAATGAGCAGTTCTTC.

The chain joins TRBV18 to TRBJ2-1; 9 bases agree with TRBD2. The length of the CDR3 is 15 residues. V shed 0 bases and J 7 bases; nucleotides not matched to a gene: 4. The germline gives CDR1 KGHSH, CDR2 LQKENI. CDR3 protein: CASSPPAGGPNEQFF. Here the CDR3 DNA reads TGTGCCAGCTCACCACCGGCGGGAGGGCCGAATGAGCAGTTCTTC.

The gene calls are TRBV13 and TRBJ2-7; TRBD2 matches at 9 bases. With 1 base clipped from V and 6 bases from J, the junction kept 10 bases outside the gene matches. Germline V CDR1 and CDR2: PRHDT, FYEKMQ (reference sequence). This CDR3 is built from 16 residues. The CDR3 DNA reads TGTGCCAGCAGCTTAGCCGAGGGGGTAGCGGGAGTCGAGCAGTACTTC. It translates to CASSLAEGVAGVEQYF.

This CDR3 is CASSPPDISYEQYF. DNA of the CDR3: TGTGCCAGCAGCCCTCCGGACATCTCCTACGAGCAGTACTTC. V and J are TRBV7-9 and TRBJ2-7, with D perhaps matching TRBD1 (5 bases). CDR3 length equals 14 residues. Trimming pared 5 bases from V and 0 bases from J, leaving 11 bases between. Germline V CDR1 and CDR2: SEHNR, FQNEAQ (reference sequence).

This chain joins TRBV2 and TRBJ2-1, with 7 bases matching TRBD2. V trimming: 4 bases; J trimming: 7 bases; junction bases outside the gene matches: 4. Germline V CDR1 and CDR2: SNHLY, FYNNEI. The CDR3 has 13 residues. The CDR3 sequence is CASSVSGGNEQFF. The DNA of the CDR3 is TGTGCCAGCAGTGTTTCCGGGGGGAATGAGCAGTTCTTC.

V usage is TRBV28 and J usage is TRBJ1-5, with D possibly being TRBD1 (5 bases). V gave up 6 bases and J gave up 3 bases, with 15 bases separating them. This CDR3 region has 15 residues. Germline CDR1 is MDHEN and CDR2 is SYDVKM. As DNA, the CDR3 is TGTGCCAGCAGCCCCCCTTGGGGGTACAATCAGCCCCAGCATTTT. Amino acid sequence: CASSPPWGYNQPQHF. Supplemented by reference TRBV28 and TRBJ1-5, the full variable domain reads DVKVTQSSRYLVKRTGEKVFLECVQDMDHENMFWYRQDPGLGLRLIYFSYDVKMKEKGDIPEGYSVSREKKERFSLILESASTNQTSMYLCASSPPWGYNQPQHFGDGTRLSIL.